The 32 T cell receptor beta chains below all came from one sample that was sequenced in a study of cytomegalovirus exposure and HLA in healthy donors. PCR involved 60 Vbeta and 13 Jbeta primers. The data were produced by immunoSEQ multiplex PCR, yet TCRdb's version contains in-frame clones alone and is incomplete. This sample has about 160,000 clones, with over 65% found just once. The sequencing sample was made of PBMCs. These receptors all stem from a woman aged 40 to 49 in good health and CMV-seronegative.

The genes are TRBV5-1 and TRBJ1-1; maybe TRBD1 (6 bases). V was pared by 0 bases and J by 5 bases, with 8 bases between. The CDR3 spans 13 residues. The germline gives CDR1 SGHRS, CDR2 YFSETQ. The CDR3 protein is CASSLERGTEAFF. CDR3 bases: TGCGCCAGCAGCTTGGAAAGGGGGACTGAAGCTTTCTTT. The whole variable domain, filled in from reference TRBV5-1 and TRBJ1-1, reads KAGVTQTPRYLIKTRGQQVTLSCSPISGHRSVSWYQQTPGQGLQFLFEYFSETQRNKGNFPGRFSGRQFSNSRSEMNVSTLELGDSALYLCASSLERGTEAFFGQGTRLTVV.

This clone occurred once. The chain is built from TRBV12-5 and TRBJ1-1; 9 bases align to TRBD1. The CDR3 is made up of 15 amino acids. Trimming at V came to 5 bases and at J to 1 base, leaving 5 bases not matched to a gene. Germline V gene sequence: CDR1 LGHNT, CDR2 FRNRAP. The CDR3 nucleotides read TGTGCTAGTGGTATCGGACAGGGGAGGAACACTGAAGCTTTCTTT. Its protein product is CASGIGQGRNTEAFF.

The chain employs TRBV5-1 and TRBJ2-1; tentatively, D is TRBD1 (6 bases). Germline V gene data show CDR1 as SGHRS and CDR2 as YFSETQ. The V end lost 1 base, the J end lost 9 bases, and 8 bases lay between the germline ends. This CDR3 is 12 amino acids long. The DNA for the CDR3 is TGCGCCAGCAGCTTGACAGGGCCTGAGCAGTTCTTC. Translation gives CASSLTGPEQFF.

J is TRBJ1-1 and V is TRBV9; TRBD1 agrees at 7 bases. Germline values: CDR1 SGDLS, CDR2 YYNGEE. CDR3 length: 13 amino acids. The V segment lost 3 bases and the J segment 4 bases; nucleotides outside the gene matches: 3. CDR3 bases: TGTGCCAGCAGCGCGACAGGGTTCACTGAAGCTTTCTTT. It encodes CASSATGFTEAFF.

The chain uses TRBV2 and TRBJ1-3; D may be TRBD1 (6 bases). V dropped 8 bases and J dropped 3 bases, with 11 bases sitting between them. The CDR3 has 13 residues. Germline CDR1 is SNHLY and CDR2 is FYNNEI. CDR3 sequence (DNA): TGTGCCAGCCAAACAGGGAATGGAAACACCATATATTTT. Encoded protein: CASQTGNGNTIYF.

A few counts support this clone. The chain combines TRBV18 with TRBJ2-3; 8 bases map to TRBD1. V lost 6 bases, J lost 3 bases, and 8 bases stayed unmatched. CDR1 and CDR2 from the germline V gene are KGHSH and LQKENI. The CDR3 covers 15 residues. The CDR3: CASSIQGAVTDTQYF. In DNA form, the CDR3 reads TGTGCCAGCTCGATCCAGGGGGCCGTGACAGATACGCAGTATTTT.

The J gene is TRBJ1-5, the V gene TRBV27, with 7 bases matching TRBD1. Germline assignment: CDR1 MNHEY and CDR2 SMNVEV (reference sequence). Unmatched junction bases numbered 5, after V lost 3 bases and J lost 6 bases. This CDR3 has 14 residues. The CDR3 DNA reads TGTGCCAGCAGTTTCGGAGGGGGCTTTCAGCCCCAGCATTTT. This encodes CASSFGGGFQPQHF.

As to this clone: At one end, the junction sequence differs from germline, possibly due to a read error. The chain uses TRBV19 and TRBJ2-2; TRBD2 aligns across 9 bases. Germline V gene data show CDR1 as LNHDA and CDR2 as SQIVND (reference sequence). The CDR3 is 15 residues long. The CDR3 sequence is CASSLERGVIGELFF. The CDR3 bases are TGTGCCAGTAGTTTAGAGCGGGGGGTCATCGGGGAGCTGTTTTTT.

CDR3: CASSYDQGAGEQYF. The CDR3 DNA reads TGTGCCAGCAGTTACGATCAGGGGGCTGGGGAGCAGTACTTC. The J gene is TRBJ2-5, the V gene TRBV6-5, with 8 nucleotides matching TRBD1. The CDR3 sequence is 14 residues long. Trimming took 2 bases from V and 11 from J; bases not matched to a gene: 10. The germline V gene has CDR1 MNHEY and CDR2 SVGAGI.

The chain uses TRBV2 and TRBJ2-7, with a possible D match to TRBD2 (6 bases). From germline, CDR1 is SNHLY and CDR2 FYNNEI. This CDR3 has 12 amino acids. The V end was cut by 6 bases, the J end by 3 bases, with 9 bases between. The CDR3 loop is CASREDYYEQYF. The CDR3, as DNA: TGTGCCAGCAGGGAGGACTACTACGAGCAGTACTTC.

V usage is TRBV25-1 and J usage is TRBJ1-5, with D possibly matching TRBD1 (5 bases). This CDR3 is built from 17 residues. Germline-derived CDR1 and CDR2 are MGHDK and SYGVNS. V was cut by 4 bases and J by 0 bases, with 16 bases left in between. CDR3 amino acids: CASSGKDTDYSNQPQHF. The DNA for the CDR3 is TGTGCCAGCAGTGGGAAGGACACCGATTATAGCAATCAGCCCCAGCATTTT.

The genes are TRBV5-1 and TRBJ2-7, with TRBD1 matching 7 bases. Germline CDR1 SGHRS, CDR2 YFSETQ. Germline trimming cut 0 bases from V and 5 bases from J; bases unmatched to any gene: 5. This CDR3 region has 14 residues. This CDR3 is CASSLETGVNEQYF. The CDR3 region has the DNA TGCGCCAGCAGCTTGGAAACAGGGGTTAACGAGCAGTACTTC.

CDR3 DNA sequence: TGTGCCAGCAGCTCCCAGGGGAATGAGCAGTTCTTC. It translates to CASSSQGNEQFF. The V gene is TRBV5-6, the J gene TRBJ2-1; D possibly corresponds to TRBD1 (6 bases). The CDR3 loop spans 12 amino acids. Germline values: CDR1 SGHDT, CDR2 YYEEEE. V was cut by 3 bases and J by 7 bases, with 8 bases left in between.

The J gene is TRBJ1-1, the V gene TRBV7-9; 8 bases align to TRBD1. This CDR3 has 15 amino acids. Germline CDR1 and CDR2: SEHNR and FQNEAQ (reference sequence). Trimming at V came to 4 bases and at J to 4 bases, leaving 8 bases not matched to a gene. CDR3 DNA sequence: TGTGCCAGCAGCTCTACAGGGGGAAGGGGCACTGAAGCTTTCTTT. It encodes CASSSTGGRGTEAFF.

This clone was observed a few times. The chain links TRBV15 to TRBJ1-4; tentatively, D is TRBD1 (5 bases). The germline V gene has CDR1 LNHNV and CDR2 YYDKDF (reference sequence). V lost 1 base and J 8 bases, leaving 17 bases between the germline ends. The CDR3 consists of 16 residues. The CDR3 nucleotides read TGTGCCACCAGCAGAGGGGGCGCCGGTCCGGAAGAAAAACTGTTTTTT. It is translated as CATSRGGAGPEEKLFF.

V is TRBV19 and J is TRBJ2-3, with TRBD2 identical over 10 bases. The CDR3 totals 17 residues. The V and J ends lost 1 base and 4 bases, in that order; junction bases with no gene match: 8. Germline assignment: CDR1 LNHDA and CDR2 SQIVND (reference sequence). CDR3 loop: CASSIGRAGGHSDTQYF. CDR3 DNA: TGTGCCAGTAGTATAGGCCGAGCGGGGGGGCACTCAGATACGCAGTATTTT.

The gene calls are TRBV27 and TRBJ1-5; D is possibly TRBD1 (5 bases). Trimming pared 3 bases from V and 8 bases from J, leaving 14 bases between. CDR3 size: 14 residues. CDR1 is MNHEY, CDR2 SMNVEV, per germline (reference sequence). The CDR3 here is CASSLIGVREPQHF. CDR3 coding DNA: TGTGCCAGCAGTTTGATAGGGGTAAGGGAGCCCCAGCATTTT.

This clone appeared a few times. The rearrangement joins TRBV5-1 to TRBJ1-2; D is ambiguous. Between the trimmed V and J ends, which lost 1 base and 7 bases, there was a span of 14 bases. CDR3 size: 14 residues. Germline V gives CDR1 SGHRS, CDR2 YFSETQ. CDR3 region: CASSLYPGVGGYTF. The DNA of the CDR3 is TGCGCCAGCAGCTTGTATCCGGGTGTCGGTGGCTACACCTTC.

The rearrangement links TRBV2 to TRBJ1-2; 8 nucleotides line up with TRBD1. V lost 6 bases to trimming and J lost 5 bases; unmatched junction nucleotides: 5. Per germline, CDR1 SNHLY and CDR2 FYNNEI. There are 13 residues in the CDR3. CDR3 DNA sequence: TGTGCCAGCAGGTCCGGGACAGGATATGGCTACACCTTC. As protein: CASRSGTGYGYTF.

CDR3 residues: CASSLGGGTYEQYF. CDR3 coding DNA: TGTGCCAGCAGCTTGGGCGGGGGAACCTACGAGCAGTACTTC. V and J are TRBV5-6 and TRBJ2-7; 7 nucleotides align to TRBD2. This CDR3 has 14 amino acids. V was pared by 0 bases and J by 2 bases, with 2 bases of the junction left unmatched. From germline, CDR1 is SGHDT and CDR2 YYEEEE.

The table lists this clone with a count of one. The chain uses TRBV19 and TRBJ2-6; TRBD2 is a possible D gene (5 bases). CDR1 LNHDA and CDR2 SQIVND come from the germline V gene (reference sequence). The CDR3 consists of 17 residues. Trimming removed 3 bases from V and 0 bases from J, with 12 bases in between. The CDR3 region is CASSMVGGLSGANVLTF. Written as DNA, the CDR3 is TGTGCCAGTAGTATGGTAGGCGGACTCTCTGGGGCCAACGTCCTGACTTTC. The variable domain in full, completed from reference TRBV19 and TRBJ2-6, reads DGGITQSPKYLFRKEGQNVTLSCEQNLNHDAMYWYRQDPGQGLRLIYYSQIVNDFQKGDIAEGYSVSREKKESFPLTVTSAQKNPTAFYLCASSMVGGLSGANVLTFGAGSRLTVL.

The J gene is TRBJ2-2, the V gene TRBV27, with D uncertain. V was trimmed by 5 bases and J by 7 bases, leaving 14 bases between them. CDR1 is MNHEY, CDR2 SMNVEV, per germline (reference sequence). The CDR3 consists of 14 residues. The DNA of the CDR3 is TGTGCCAGCAGTGCTCTAGGTTCGGGCGGGGAGCTGTTTTTT. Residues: CASSALGSGGELFF.

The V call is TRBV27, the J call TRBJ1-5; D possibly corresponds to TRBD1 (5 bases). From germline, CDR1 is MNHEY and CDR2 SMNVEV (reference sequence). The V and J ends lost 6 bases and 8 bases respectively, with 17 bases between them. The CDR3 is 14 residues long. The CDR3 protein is CASRSSGEGEPQHF. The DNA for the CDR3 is TGTGCCAGCAGGAGCTCGGGGGAAGGGGAGCCCCAGCATTTT.

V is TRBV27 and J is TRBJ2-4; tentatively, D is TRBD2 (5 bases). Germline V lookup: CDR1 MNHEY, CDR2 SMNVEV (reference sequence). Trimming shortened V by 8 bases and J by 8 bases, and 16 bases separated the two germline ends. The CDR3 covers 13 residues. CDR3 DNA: TGTGCCAGCTTGCTATGGGAGAGGGACATTCAGTACTTC. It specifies CASLLWERDIQYF.

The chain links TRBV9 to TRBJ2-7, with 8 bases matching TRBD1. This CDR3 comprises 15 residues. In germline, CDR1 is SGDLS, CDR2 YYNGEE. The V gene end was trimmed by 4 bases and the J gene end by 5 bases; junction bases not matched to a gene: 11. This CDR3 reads CASSPRTGRFHEQYF. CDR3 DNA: TGTGCCAGCAGCCCAAGGACAGGGAGGTTCCACGAGCAGTACTTC.

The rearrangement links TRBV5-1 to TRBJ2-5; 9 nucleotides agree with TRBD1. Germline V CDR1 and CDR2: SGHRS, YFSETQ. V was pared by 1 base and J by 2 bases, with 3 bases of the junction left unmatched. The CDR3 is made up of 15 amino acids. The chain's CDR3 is CASSLLTGGQETQYF. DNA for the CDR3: TGCGCCAGCAGCTTGCTGACAGGGGGTCAAGAGACCCAGTACTTC. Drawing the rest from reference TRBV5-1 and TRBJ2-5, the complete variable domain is KAGVTQTPRYLIKTRGQQVTLSCSPISGHRSVSWYQQTPGQGLQFLFEYFSETQRNKGNFPGRFSGRQFSNSRSEMNVSTLELGDSALYLCASSLLTGGQETQYFGPGTRLLVL.

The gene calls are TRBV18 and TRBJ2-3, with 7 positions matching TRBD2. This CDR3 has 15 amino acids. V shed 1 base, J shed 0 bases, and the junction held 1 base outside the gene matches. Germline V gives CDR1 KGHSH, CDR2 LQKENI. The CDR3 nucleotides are TGTGCCAGCTCACCACGGCGGGGGAGCACAGATACGCAGTATTTT. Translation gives CASSPRRGSTDTQYF.

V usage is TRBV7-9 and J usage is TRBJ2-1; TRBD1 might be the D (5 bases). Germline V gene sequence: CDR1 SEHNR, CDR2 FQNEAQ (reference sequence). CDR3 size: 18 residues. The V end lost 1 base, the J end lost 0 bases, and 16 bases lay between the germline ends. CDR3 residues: CASSLVGAYASSYNEQFF. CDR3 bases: TGTGCCAGCAGCTTAGTAGGGGCGTACGCCAGCTCCTACAATGAGCAGTTCTTC. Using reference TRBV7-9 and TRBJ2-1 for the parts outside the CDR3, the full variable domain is DTGVSQNPRHKITKRGQNVTFRCDPISEHNRLYWYRQTLGQGPEFLTYFQNEAQLEKSRLLSDRFSAERPKGSFSTLEIQRTEQGDSAMYLCASSLVGAYASSYNEQFFGPGTRLTVL.

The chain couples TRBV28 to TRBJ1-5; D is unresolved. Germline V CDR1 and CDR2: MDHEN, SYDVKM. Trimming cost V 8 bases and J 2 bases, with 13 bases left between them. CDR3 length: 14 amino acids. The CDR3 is CASAEGTGNQPQHF. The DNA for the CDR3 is TGTGCCAGCGCGGAGGGTACGGGCAATCAGCCCCAGCATTTT.

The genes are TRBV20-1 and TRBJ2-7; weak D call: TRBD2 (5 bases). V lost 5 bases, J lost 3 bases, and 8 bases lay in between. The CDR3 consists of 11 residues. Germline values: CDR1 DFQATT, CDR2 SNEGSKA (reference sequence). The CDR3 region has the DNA TGCAGTGCTTCCGGGAACTACGAGCAGTACTTC. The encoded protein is CSASGNYEQYF.

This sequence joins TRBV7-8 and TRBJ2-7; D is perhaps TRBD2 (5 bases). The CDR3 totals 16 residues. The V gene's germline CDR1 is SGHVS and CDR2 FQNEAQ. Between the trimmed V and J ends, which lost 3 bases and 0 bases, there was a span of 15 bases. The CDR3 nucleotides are TGTGCCAGCAGCTTCACCTCCGGGGTCTACTCCTACGAGCAGTACTTC. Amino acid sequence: CASSFTSGVYSYEQYF.

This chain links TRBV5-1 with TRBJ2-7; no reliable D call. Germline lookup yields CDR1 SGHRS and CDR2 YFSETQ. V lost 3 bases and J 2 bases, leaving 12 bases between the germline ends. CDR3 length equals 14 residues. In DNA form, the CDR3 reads TGCGCCAGCAGCTCGCCCTACAGAACCTACGAGCAGTACTTC. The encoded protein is CASSSPYRTYEQYF.